This T cell receptor (beta chain) was recorded in a study of blood T cell repertoires in COVID-19. Study-wide context: Whether acute or convalescent, the COVID-19 samples came from the United States, Italy and Spain.

Repertoires were generated with immunoSEQ multiplex PCR, while TCRdb's copy carries only in-frame clones and drops some. The sample has approximately 670,000 clones, about 90% seen once. Germline loops: CDR1 SGHDT, CDR2 YYEEEE. The CDR3 is made up of 16 amino acids. Trimming at V came to 4 bases and at J to 9 bases, leaving 16 bases not matched to a gene. Source material: peripheral blood. The J gene is TRBJ1-5, the V gene TRBV5-6, with TRBD1 matching 7 bases. The TCR was taken from a woman aged 18-29 years with acute or convalescent COVID-19. CDR3 coding DNA: TGTGCCAGCAGCGCGAGGAGGACAGGCAGGGCTTCGCCCCAGCATTTT. It translates to CASSARRTGRASPQHF.